The 30 T cell receptor beta chains below come from one sample, sequenced in a study of T cell changes during pregnancy in multiple sclerosis. TCRdb's table, derived via immunoSEQ multiplex PCR, lists solely in-frame clones and lacks some. The sample holds tens of thousands of clones, around nine tenths seen once. Sequencing was performed on CD8+ T cells from peripheral blood mononuclear cells, taken before pregnancy. The receptor source for this set is a female donor with multiple sclerosis, enrolled in a pregnancy study.

Only a few counts were recorded for this clone. J is TRBJ1-2 and V is TRBV9; D might be TRBD1 (5 bases). The CDR3 totals 12 residues. From germline, CDR1 is SGDLS and CDR2 YYNGEE. The V end lost 8 bases, the J end lost 0 bases, and 8 bases lay between the germline ends. In DNA, the CDR3 is TGTGCCAGTTGGGGGGCTAACTATGGCTACACCTTC. Its translation is CASWGANYGYTF.

The CDR3, as DNA: TGTGCCAGCAGCCCTCCCGGGTCAGCGGGGGCCAATGAGCAGTTCTTC. Amino acid sequence: CASSPPGSAGANEQFF. The chain joins TRBV7-3 to TRBJ2-1; TRBD2 matches at 8 bases. From germline, CDR1 is SGHTA and CDR2 FQGTGA. The V and J ends lost 5 bases and 6 bases, in that order; junction bases with no gene match: 12. There are 16 residues in the CDR3.

The CDR3 loop reads CASSIGFGQGGQPQHF. The CDR3, as DNA: TGTGCCAGTAGTATAGGTTTTGGGCAGGGGGGCCAGCCCCAGCATTTT. This sequence joins TRBV19 and TRBJ1-5; 7 bases fit TRBD1. The CDR3 covers 16 residues. CDR1 and CDR2 from the germline V gene are LNHDA and SQIVND (reference sequence). V dropped 1 base and J dropped 7; count of bases not matched to a gene: 10.

The V and J genes are TRBV14 and TRBJ2-2, with 9 bases that match TRBD1. Germline V gene lookup returns CDR1 SGHDN and CDR2 FVKESK. V lost 1 base, J lost 7 bases, and 4 bases stayed unmatched. This CDR3 spans 15 amino acids. CDR3 DNA: TGTGCCAGCAGCCAAGTACAGGGGGCAGGCGGGGAGCTGTTTTTT. It specifies CASSQVQGAGGELFF. Full variable domain (rest looked up from reference TRBV14 and TRBJ2-2): EAGVTQFPSHSVIEKGQTVTLRCDPISGHDNLYWYRRVMGKEIKFLLHFVKESKQDESGMPNNRFLAERTGGTYSTLKVQPAELEDSGVYFCASSQVQGAGGELFFGEGSRLTVL.

This clone was counted a single time. V is TRBV29-1 and J is TRBJ2-1; D ambiguous. Deletions cut 4 bases from V and 7 bases from J, with 14 bases between. CDR1 and CDR2 (germline): SQVTM, ANQGSEA. The CDR3 extends over 13 amino acids. The CDR3 DNA sequence: TGCAGCGTTGTTAAGCCATTAGTGAATGAGCAGTTCTTC. This sequence encodes CSVVKPLVNEQFF.

The chain combines TRBV12-5 with TRBJ1-2; TRBD1 might be the D (6 bases). Germline CDR1 LGHNT, CDR2 FRNRAP. The CDR3 consists of 13 residues. Deletions cut 3 bases from V and 8 bases from J, with 13 bases between. In DNA form, the CDR3 reads TGTGCTAGTGGTTTAAGGGGGACGGGCGGCTACACCTTC. Protein product: CASGLRGTGGYTF.

V is TRBV2 and J is TRBJ2-2; D not resolved. V shed 3 bases and J shed 1 base, with 3 bases lying between them. The CDR3 sequence is 13 residues long. Germline CDR1 and CDR2: SNHLY and FYNNEI. The CDR3 sequence is CASSDGNTGELFF. CDR3 in DNA: TGTGCCAGCAGTGACGGGAACACCGGGGAGCTGTTTTTT.

V usage is TRBV6-6 and J usage is TRBJ2-7; unclear D gene. V lost 10 bases to trimming and J lost 7 bases, with 8 bases between them. The germline V gene has CDR1 MNHNY and CDR2 SVGAGI (reference sequence). This CDR3 has 9 residues. CDR3 amino acids: CATGDEQYF. In DNA form, the CDR3 reads TGTGCCACCGGAGATGAGCAGTACTTC.

V and J are TRBV9 and TRBJ2-7, with D possibly matching TRBD1 (6 bases). The germline gives CDR1 SGDLS, CDR2 YYNGEE. CDR3 length: 14 amino acids. V lost 3 bases, J lost 3 bases, and 13 bases lay in between. For the CDR3, the DNA is TGTGCCAGCAGCGGACAGGACGGCTACTACGAGCAGTACTTC. This codes for CASSGQDGYYEQYF.

This rearrangement joins TRBV7-7 to TRBJ2-5; perhaps TRBD2 as D (6 bases). Trimming left V 5 bases short and J 5 bases short, with 12 bases between. Germline CDR1 is SSHAT and CDR2 is FNYEAQ (reference sequence). The CDR3 spans 13 residues. CDR3 loop: CASSAGPSETQYF. CDR3 nucleotides: TGTGCCAGCAGCGCGGGACCCTCGGAGACCCAGTACTTC.

V is TRBV7-3 and J is TRBJ2-7, with 8 bases aligning to TRBD2. The CDR3 has 11 amino acids. With 5 bases clipped from V and 7 bases from J, the junction kept 1 base outside the gene matches. CDR1 and CDR2 from the germline V gene are SGHTA and FQGTGA. The CDR3 DNA sequence: TGTGCCAGCAGCCGCGGGGGGGAGCAGTACTTC. Protein: CASSRGGEQYF.

In this sample, this clone turned up once. J is TRBJ2-2 and V is TRBV15; perhaps TRBD1 as D (5 bases). The ends were cut back, 0 bases at V and 3 bases at J, with 8 bases in the middle. Germline V lookup: CDR1 LNHNV, CDR2 YYDKDF (reference sequence). The CDR3 is 15 amino acids. The CDR3 DNA is TGTGCCACCAGCAGAGATTCAGGGTACACCGGGGAGCTGTTTTTT. Encoded protein: CATSRDSGYTGELFF.

The chain joins TRBV27 to TRBJ2-3; 9 bases agree with TRBD2. The ends lost 3 bases at V and 5 bases at J; junction bases unmatched: 6. The V gene's germline CDR1 is MNHEY and CDR2 SMNVEV (reference sequence). The CDR3 loop spans 15 amino acids. The CDR3 loop is CASSFLRGGRDTQYF. The CDR3 bases are TGTGCCAGCAGTTTTCTGCGGGGGGGCCGAGATACGCAGTATTTT.

The chain is built from TRBV9 and TRBJ1-1, with 9 bases aligning to TRBD1. Germline loops: CDR1 SGDLS, CDR2 YYNGEE. The J segment lost 2 bases and the V segment lost 3 bases, leaving 5 bases of the junction unmatched. The CDR3 extends over 15 amino acids. The CDR3 loop is CASSGNRGRNTEAFF. CDR3 nucleotides: TGTGCCAGCAGCGGGAACAGGGGGCGAAACACTGAAGCTTTCTTT.

The J gene is TRBJ2-1, the V gene TRBV9; the match to TRBD1 covers 10 bases. CDR3 size: 17 residues. The V segment lost 0 bases and the J segment 1 base; nucleotides outside the gene matches: 4. Germline V gene sequence: CDR1 SGDLS, CDR2 YYNGEE. The CDR3 region is CASSVAGTGVSYNEQFF. The CDR3 DNA is TGTGCCAGCAGCGTAGCTGGGACAGGGGTATCCTACAATGAGCAGTTCTTC.

This clone was recorded only once. The chain links TRBV2 to TRBJ2-7, with D unresolved. Germline lookup yields CDR1 SNHLY and CDR2 FYNNEI. The V and J ends lost 6 bases and 3 bases respectively, with 15 bases between them. There are 14 residues in the CDR3. The CDR3 here is CASSDAAGNYEQYF. In DNA form, the CDR3 reads TGTGCCAGCAGCGATGCCGCTGGCAACTACGAGCAGTACTTC.

The chain uses TRBV19 and TRBJ2-7; no firm D call. V gave up 11 bases and J gave up 3 bases, with 5 bases separating them. This CDR3 comprises 9 residues. In germline, CDR1 is LNHDA, CDR2 SQIVND (reference sequence). The CDR3 region is CASRYEQYF. As DNA, the CDR3 is TGTGCCTCCCGCTACGAGCAGTACTTC.

The J gene is TRBJ1-1, the V gene TRBV14; D is undetermined. The germline gives CDR1 SGHDN, CDR2 FVKESK. V lost 2 bases to trimming and J lost 3 bases, with 7 bases between them. This CDR3 contains 13 residues. In DNA form, the CDR3 reads TGTGCCAGCAGCCAATCATCCCACACTGAAGCTTTCTTT. This sequence encodes CASSQSSHTEAFF.

This chain joins TRBV7-3 and TRBJ2-7, with a tentative D call TRBD1 (6 bases). Germline CDR1 and CDR2: SGHTA and FQGTGA. The CDR3 covers 15 residues. Trimming shortened V by 4 bases and J by 3 bases, and 16 bases separated the two germline ends. The CDR3 here is CASSYAQGPNYEQYF. For the CDR3, the DNA is TGTGCCAGCAGCTACGCCCAGGGGCCGAACTACGAGCAGTACTTC.

The chain joins TRBV11-2 to TRBJ1-1; 8 bases agree with TRBD1. CDR1 is SGHAT and CDR2 is FQNNGV in the germline V gene. J gave up 1 base and V 5 bases, and 6 bases lay outside the gene matches. The CDR3 is made up of 15 amino acids. CDR3 amino acids: CASSRQGPSNTEAFF. CDR3 nucleotides: TGTGCCAGCAGCCGACAGGGGCCCTCGAACACTGAAGCTTTCTTT.

The chain combines TRBV7-9 with TRBJ2-3; maybe TRBD2 (6 bases). The CDR3 length is 15 residues. Trimming took off 1 base at V and 0 bases at J, with 8 bases between the two ends. CDR1 and CDR2 from the germline V gene are SEHNR and FQNEAQ (reference sequence). CDR3 DNA sequence: TGTGCCAGCAGCTTAGTTGGGGGGAGCACAGATACGCAGTATTTT. Its translation: CASSLVGGSTDTQYF.

The rearrangement links TRBV11-3 to TRBJ2-7; tentatively, D is TRBD1 (6 bases). Germline CDR1 is SGHNT and CDR2 is YENEEA. The CDR3 length is 13 residues. V was trimmed by 4 bases and J by 5 bases, leaving 12 bases between them. The CDR3 loop is CASSSKTGDEQYF. The CDR3 nucleotides read TGTGCCAGCAGCTCCAAGACAGGTGACGAGCAGTACTTC. Complete variable domain (other parts from reference TRBV11-3 and TRBJ2-7): EAGVVQSPRYKIIEKKQPVAFWCNPISGHNTLYWYLQNLGQGPELLIRYENEEAVDDSQLPKDRFSAERLKGVDSTLKIQPAELGDSAVYLCASSSKTGDEQYFGPGTRLTVT.

The chain links TRBV6-5 to TRBJ1-2; D is ambiguous. This CDR3 is built from 13 residues. Per the germline V gene, CDR1 is MNHEY and CDR2 is SVGAGI. V lost 2 bases and J lost 4, with 8 bases in between. In DNA form, the CDR3 reads TGTGCCAGCAGTTACCCAGGCAGCTATGGCTACACCTTC. Amino acids: CASSYPGSYGYTF.

This sequence joins TRBV19 and TRBJ1-1, with D tentatively TRBD1 (6 bases). V lost 10 bases and J lost 0, with 12 bases in between. This CDR3 comprises 13 residues. The V gene's germline CDR1 is LNHDA and CDR2 SQIVND (reference sequence). CDR3 sequence: CATAQGMNTEAFF. The CDR3 nucleotides are TGTGCCACCGCACAGGGAATGAACACTGAAGCTTTCTTT.

This clone was recorded only once. The rearrangement uses TRBV19 and TRBJ1-3; D is perhaps TRBD1 (6 bases). The CDR3 loop spans 15 amino acids. CDR1 and CDR2 (germline): LNHDA, SQIVND (reference sequence). The ends were cut back, 3 bases at V and 0 bases at J, with 9 bases in the middle. CDR3 in amino acids: CASSMQGSSGNTIYF. CDR3 in DNA: TGTGCCAGTAGTATGCAGGGGAGCTCTGGAAACACCATATATTTT.

The rearrangement joins TRBV29-1 to TRBJ2-3; 9 bases align to TRBD1. This CDR3 is 15 amino acids long. Germline lookup yields CDR1 SQVTM and CDR2 ANQGSEA. V shed 3 bases and J 4 bases; nucleotides not matched to a gene: 8. The CDR3 DNA reads TGCAGCGTTGAGACCGGGACAGGGTATCCAGATACGCAGTATTTT. Encoded protein: CSVETGTGYPDTQYF.

V usage is TRBV19 and J usage is TRBJ1-2; tentative D call: TRBD1 (5 bases). The CDR3 totals 15 residues. The V and J ends lost 1 base and 0 bases respectively, with 9 bases between them. Germline V gene data show CDR1 as LNHDA and CDR2 as SQIVND (reference sequence). The CDR3 loop is CASSIGGRTNYGYTF. The DNA for the CDR3 is TGTGCCAGTAGTATAGGGGGCAGGACTAACTATGGCTACACCTTC.

The chain joins TRBV12-5 to TRBJ2-5, with D maybe TRBD2 (5 bases). The length of the CDR3 is 14 residues. Per the germline V gene, CDR1 is LGHNT and CDR2 is FRNRAP. The ends were cut back, 8 bases at V and 1 base at J, with 14 bases in the middle. CDR3 in DNA: TGTGCTAGTCAGTCCGGGAAAAGCCAAGAGACCCAGTACTTC. Residues: CASQSGKSQETQYF.

CDR3 coding DNA: TGCACCAGCCACGTCGGAGAGACCCAGTACTTC. It translates to CTSHVGETQYF. This chain links TRBV1 with TRBJ2-5; whether TRBD2, the table's D call, matches the DNA was not checked. TRBV1 is reported as a pseudogene. The CDR3 totals 11 residues.

CDR3 sequence (DNA): TGTGCCAGCAGTCAGACAGGGAAAAGATTGACTGAAGCTTTCTTT. This codes for CASSQTGKRLTEAFF. The chain combines TRBV9 with TRBJ1-1; 7 positions match TRBD1. The CDR3 spans 15 residues. Germline V gives CDR1 SGDLS, CDR2 YYNGEE. J lost 5 bases, V lost 5 bases, and 12 bases had no gene match. Filled out from reference TRBV9 and TRBJ1-1, the complete variable domain reads DSGVTQTPKHLITATGQRVTLRCSPRSGDLSVYWYQQSLDQGLQFLIQYYNGEERAKGNILERFSAQQFPDLHSELNLSSLELGDSALYFCASSQTGKRLTEAFFGQGTRLTVV.